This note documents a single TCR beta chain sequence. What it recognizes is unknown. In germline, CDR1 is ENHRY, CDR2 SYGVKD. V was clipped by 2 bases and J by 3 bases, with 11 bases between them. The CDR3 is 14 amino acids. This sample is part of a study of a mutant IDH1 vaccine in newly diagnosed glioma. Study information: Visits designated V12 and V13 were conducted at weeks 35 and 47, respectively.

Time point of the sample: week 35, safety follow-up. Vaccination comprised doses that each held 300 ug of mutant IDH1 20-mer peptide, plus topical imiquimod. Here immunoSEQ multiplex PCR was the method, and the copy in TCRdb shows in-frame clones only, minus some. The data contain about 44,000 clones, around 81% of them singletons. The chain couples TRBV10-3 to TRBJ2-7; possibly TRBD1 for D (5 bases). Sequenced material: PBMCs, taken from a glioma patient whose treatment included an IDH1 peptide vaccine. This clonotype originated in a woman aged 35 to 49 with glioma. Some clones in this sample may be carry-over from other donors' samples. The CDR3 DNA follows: TGTGCCATCAGTGAGGTGGCTAGGGGCTACGAGCAGTACTTC. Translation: CAISEVARGYEQYF.